This entry concerns a single T cell receptor (beta chain). What it binds is unknown. The sample contains more than one DNA sequence encoding this CDR3. Trimming took off 7 bases at V and 1 base at J, with 14 bases between the two ends. Germline values: CDR1 LNHDA, CDR2 SQIVND (reference sequence). This CDR3 has 14 residues. The input for sorted-subset replicate PCRs was roughly 180 ng DNA, some 30,000 T cell genomes. The method was immunoSEQ multiplex PCR; TCRdb's version includes in-frame clones alone and lacks a portion of them. The sample records 2 million to 3 million clones, 80% to 95% being singletons. The entry originates in a study of shared clonotypes between healthy human individuals. The investigators split CD4+ cells into a CD45RA+ naive subset and a CD45RA-negative memory subset. The study, taken as a whole, reports: On the whole, naive subsets had larger estimated richness than memory subsets had.

J is TRBJ2-7 and V is TRBV19, with D possibly matching TRBD1 (5 bases). This receptor was taken from a man aged 18 to 35 in good health. Some clones in this sample may be carry-over from other donors' samples. Sample: naive CD4+ T cells from PBMCs. Subset here: CD45RA+ positively selected. The CDR3 loop reads CASKSSGISYEQYF. DNA of the CDR3: TGTGCCAGTAAGTCGTCAGGGATTTCCTACGAGCAGTACTTC.